The rows below give T cell receptor beta chains drawn from one sample of a study of shared clonotypes between healthy human individuals. The data were produced by immunoSEQ multiplex PCR, yet TCRdb's version contains in-frame clones alone and is incomplete. The sample shows about 2 million clones, just under 95% of them seen only once. Material: naive CD8+ T cells sorted from blood. These receptors originate from a man aged 18 to 30 in good health. Each CDR3 is given with its conserved first and last residue. The order of the fields is V gene, clone size, J gene, D gene, CDR3 DNA, CDR3 protein. The D gene is left open where the match is weak. Clone sizes are given selectively: once, few, many, or a class where the clone is expanded.

TRBV7-2	-	TRBJ1-1	TRBD1	TGTGCCAGCAGTATACAGGGGGGGAACACTGAAGCTTTCTTT	CASSIQGGNTEAFF
TRBV5-6	-	TRBJ2-7	-	TGTGCCAGCAACTTGGGTCAGACACCCGAGCAGTACTTC	CASNLGQTPEQYF
TRBV2	-	TRBJ2-5	-	TGTGCCAGCAGGCGGCCAGGGAGGTCAGAGACCCAGTACTTC	CASRRPGRSETQYF
TRBV2	-	TRBJ2-7	TRBD2	TGTGCCAGCAGGATAGCGGGGGAAAACTACGAGCAGTACTTC	CASRIAGENYEQYF
TRBV5-6	-	TRBJ2-7	-	TGTGCCAGCAGCCCGACCTCTGGCGAGCAGTACTTC	CASSPTSGEQYF
TRBV27	once	TRBJ2-2	-	TGTGCCAGCAGTCCAATTAGGCACACCGGGGAGCTGTTTTTT	CASSPIRHTGELFF
TRBV27	-	TRBJ2-7	TRBD2	TGTGCCACCCGGACTAGCGGGGGGGGCTCCTACGAGCAGTACTTC	CATRTSGGGSYEQYF
TRBV9	once	TRBJ1-2	-	TGTGCCAGCGGACCCAGCTATGGCTACACCTTC	CASGPSYGYTF
TRBV12-5	-	TRBJ1-5	-	TGTGCTAGTGGTTTTTCACAGACCCAAGATCAGCCCCAGCATTTT	CASGFSQTQDQPQHF
TRBV27	-	TRBJ2-2	-	TGTGCCAGCAGTCTGGGGTCCGGGGAGCTGTTTTTT	CASSLGSGELFF
TRBV2	-	TRBJ1-1	TRBD1	TGTGCCAGCACCCAGGGGGTTACTGAAGCTTTCTTT	CASTQGVTEAFF
TRBV7-8	few	TRBJ2-2	TRBD2	TGTGCCTCGGGGGGTGAAGTAAACACCGGGGAGCTGTTTTTT	CASGGEVNTGELFF
TRBV7-9	-	TRBJ2-3	-	TGTGCCAGCAGCTCACAGGTTACTAGCACAGATACGCAGTATTTT	CASSSQVTSTDTQYF
TRBV30	-	TRBJ2-2	-	TGTGCCTGGACTTCGTACACCGGGGAGCTGTTTTTT	CAWTSYTGELFF
TRBV7-7	-	TRBJ2-1	TRBD2	TGTGCTAGCAGCACAGGGACTAGCGGGCGAGGATTGAATGAGCAGTTCTTC	CASSTGTSGRGLNEQFF
TRBV4-2	-	TRBJ1-6	-	TGTGCCAGCAGCCAAGGTTTGAGCCTGATAGGTAATGGGTCACCCCTCCACTTT	CASSQGLSLIGNGSPLHF
TRBV5-1	-	TRBJ1-1	TRBD1	TGCGCCAGCAGCGCCGGGACAGGGAACACTGAAGCTTTCTTT	CASSAGTGNTEAFF